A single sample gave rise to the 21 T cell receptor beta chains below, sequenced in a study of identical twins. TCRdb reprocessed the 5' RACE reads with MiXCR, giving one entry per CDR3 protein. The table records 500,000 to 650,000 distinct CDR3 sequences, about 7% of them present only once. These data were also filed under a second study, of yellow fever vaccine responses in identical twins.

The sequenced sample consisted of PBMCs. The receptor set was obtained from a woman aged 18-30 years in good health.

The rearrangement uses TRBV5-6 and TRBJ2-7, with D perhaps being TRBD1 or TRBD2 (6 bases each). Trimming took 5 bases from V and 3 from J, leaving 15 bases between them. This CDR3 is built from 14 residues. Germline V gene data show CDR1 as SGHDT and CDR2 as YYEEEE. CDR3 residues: CASRPSGAGYEQYV. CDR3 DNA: TGTGCCAGCAGGCCATCGGGGGCCGGCTACGAGCAGTACGTC.

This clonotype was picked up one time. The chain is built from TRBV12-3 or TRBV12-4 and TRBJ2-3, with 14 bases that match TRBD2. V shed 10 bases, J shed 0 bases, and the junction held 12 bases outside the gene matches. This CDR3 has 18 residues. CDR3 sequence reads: CAICLGTSGSWSTDTQYF. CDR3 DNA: TGTGCCATCTGTTTGGGGACTAGCGGGAGTTGGAGCACAGATACGCAGTATTTT.

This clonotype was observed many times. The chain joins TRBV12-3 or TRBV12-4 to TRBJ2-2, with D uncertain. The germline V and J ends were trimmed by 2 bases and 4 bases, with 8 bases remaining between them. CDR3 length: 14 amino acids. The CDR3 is CASSLLWGTGELFF. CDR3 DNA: TGTGCCAGCAGTTTACTTTGGGGCACCGGGGAGCTGTTTTTT.

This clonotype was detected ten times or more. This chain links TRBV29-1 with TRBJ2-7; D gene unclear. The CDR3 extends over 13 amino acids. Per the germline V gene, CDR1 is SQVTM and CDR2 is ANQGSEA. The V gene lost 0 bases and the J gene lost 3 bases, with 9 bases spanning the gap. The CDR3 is CSVEDHGFYEQYF. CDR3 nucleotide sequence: TGCAGCGTTGAAGATCACGGGTTCTACGAGCAGTACTTC.

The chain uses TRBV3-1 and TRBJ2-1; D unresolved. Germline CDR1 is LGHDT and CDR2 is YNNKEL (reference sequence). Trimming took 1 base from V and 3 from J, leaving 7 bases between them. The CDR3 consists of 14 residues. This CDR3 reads CASSQGLIYNEQFF. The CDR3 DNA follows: TGTGCCAGCAGCCAAGGACTCATCTACAATGAGCAGTTCTTC.

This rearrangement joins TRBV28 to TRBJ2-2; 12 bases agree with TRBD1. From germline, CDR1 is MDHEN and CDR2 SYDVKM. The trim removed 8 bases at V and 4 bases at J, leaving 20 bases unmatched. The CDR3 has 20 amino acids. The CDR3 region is CASHPRTRWGQGAVTGELFF. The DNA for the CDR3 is TGTGCCAGCCACCCCCGCACCCGGTGGGGACAGGGGGCTGTCACCGGGGAGCTGTTTTTT. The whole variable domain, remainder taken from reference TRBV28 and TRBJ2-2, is DVKVTQSSRYLVKRTGEKVFLECVQDMDHENMFWYRQDPGLGLRLIYFSYDVKMKEKGDIPEGYSVSREKKERFSLILESASTNQTSMYLCASHPRTRWGQGAVTGELFFGEGSRLTVL.

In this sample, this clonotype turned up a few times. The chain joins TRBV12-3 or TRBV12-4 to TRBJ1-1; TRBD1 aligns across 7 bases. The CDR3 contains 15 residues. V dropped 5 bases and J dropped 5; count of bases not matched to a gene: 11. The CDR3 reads CASSVISGGGTEAFF. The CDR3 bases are TGTGCCAGCAGTGTAATCTCAGGGGGAGGAACTGAAGCTTTCTTT.

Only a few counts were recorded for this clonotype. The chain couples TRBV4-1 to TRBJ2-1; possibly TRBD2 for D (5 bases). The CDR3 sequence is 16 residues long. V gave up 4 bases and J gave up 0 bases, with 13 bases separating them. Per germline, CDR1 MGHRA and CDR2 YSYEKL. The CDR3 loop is CASSLRSDYSYNEQFF. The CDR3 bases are TGCGCCAGCAGCCTCAGATCAGACTACTCCTACAATGAGCAGTTCTTC.

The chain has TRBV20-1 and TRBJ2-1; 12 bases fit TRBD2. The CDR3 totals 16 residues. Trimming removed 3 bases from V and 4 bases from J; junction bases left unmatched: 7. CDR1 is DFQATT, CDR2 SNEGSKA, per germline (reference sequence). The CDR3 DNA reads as TGCAGTGCTAGGGGAAGACTAGCGGGAGTATACAATGAGCAGTTCTTC. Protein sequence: CSARGRLAGVYNEQFF.

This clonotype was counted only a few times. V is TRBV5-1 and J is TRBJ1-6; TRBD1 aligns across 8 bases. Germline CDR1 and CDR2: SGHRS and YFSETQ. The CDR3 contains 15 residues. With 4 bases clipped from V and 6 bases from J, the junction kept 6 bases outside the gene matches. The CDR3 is CASSTGQGGNSPLHF. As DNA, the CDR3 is TGCGCCAGCAGCACAGGACAGGGCGGTAATTCACCCCTCCACTTT.

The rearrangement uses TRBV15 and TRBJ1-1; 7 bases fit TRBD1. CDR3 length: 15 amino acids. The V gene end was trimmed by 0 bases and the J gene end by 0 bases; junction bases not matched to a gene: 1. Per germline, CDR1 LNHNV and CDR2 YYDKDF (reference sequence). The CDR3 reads CATSRDGTVNTEAFF. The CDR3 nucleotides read TGTGCCACCAGCAGAGACGGGACAGTGAACACTGAAGCTTTCTTT.

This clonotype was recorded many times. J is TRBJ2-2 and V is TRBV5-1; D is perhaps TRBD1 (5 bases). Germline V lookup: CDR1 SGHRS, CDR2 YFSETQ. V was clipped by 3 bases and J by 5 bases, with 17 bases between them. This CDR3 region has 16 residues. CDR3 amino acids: CASSSADTVFTGELFF. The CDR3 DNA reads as TGCGCCAGCAGCTCCGCGGACACGGTCTTTACCGGGGAGCTGTTTTTT.

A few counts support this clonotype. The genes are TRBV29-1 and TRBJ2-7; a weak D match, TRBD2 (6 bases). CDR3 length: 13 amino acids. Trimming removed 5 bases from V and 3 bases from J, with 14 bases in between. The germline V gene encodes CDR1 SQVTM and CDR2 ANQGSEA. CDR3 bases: TGCAGCGTTCAGGAGGGCCCAAACTACGAGCAGTACTTC. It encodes CSVQEGPNYEQYF.

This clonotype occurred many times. CDR3 in amino acids: CATSDLGTSDYNEQFF. The CDR3 coding sequence is TGTGCCACCAGTGATTTGGGGACTAGCGATTACAATGAGCAGTTCTTC. V and J are TRBV24-1 and TRBJ2-1; 10 nucleotides agree with TRBD2. Germline V gives CDR1 KGHDR, CDR2 SFDVKD. The CDR3 runs to 16 residues. Losses at the gene ends were 0 bases for V and 4 bases for J; bases not matched to a gene: 2.

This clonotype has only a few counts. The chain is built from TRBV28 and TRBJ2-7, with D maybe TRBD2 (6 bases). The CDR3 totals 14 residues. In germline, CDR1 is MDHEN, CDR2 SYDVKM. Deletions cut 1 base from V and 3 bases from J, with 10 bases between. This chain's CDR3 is CASSLSEGNYEQYF. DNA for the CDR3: TGTGCCAGCAGTTTATCGGAGGGGAACTACGAGCAGTACTTC. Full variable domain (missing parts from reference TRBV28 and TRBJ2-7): DVKVTQSSRYLVKRTGEKVFLECVQDMDHENMFWYRQDPGLGLRLIYFSYDVKMKEKGDIPEGYSVSREKKERFSLILESASTNQTSMYLCASSLSEGNYEQYFGPGTRLTVT.

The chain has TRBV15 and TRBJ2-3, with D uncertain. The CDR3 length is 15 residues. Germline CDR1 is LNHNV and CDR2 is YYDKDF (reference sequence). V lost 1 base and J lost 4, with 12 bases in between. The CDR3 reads CATSRVWDGADTQYF. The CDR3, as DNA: TGTGCCACCAGCAGAGTTTGGGATGGGGCAGATACGCAGTATTTT.

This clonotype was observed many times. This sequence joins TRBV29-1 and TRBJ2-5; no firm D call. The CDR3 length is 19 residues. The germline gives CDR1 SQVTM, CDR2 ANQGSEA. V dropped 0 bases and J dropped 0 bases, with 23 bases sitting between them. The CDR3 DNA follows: TGCAGCGTTGAAGATAGGAGTTTTGGCAGAGTCTCGTACCAAGAGACCCAGTACTTC. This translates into CSVEDRSFGRVSYQETQYF.

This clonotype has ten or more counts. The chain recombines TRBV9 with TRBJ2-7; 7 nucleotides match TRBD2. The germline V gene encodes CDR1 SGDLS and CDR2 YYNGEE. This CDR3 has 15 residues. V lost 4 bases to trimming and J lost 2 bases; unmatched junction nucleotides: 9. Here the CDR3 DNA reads TGTGCCAGCAGCTCCCAAGCGGGGCTAACCTACGAGCAGTACTTC. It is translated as CASSSQAGLTYEQYF. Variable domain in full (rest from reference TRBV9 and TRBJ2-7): DSGVTQTPKHLITATGQRVTLRCSPRSGDLSVYWYQQSLDQGLQFLIQYYNGEERAKGNILERFSAQQFPDLHSELNLSSLELGDSALYFCASSSQAGLTYEQYFGPGTRLTVT.

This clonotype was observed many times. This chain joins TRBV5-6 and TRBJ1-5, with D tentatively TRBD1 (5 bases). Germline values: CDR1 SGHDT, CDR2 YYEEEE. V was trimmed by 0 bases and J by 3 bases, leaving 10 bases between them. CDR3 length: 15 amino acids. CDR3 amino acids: CASSLGVGVNQPQHF. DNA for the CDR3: TGTGCCAGCAGCTTGGGGGTAGGGGTCAATCAGCCCCAGCATTTT.

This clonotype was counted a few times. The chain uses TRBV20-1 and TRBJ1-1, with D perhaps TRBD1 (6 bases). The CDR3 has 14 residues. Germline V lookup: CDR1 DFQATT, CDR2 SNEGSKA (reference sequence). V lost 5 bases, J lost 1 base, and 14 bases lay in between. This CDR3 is CSASGAAANTEAFF. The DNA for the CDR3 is TGCAGTGCTTCAGGGGCGGCGGCGAACACTGAAGCTTTCTTT.

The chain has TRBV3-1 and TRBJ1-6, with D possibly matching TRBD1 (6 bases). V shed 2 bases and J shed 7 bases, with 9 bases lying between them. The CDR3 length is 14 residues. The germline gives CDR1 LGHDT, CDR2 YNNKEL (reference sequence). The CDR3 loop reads CASSQFTGNSPLHF. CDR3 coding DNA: TGTGCCAGCAGCCAATTCACAGGGAATTCACCCCTCCACTTT.